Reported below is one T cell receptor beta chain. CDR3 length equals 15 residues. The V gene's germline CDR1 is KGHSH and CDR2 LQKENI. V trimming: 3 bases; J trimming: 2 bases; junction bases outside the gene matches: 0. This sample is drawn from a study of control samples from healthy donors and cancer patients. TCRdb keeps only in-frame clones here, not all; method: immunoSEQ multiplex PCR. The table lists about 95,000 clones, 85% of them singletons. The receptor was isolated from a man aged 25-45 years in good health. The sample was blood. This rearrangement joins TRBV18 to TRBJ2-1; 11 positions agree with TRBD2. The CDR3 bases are TGTGCCAGCTCACCTAGCGGGGGGGCCTACAATGAGCAGTTCTTC. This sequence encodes CASSPSGGAYNEQFF.